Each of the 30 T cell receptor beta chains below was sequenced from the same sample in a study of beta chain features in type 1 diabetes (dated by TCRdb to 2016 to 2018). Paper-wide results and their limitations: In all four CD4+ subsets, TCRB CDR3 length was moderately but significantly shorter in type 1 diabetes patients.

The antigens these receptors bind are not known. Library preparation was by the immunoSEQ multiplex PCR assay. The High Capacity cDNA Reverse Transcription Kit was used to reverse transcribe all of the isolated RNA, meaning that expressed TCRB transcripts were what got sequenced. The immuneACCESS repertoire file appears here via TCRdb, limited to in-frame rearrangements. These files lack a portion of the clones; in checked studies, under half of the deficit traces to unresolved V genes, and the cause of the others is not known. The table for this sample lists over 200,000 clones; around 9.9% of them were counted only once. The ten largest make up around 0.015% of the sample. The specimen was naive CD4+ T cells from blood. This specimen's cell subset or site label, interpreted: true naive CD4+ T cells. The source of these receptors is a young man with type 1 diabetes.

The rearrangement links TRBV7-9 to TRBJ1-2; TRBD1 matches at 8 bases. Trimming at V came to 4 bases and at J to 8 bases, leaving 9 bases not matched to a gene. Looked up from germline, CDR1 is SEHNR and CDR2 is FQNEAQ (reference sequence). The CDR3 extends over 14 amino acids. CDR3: CASSSLQGEGGYTF. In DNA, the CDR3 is TGTGCCAGCAGCTCACTACAGGGGGAAGGGGGCTACACCTTC.

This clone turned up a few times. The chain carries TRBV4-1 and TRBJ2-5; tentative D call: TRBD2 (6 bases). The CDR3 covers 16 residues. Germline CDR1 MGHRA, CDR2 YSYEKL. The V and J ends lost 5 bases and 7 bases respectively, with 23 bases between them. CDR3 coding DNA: TGCGCCAGCAGCAACGGGGCCTTGGCGGGGTCAGGGACCCAGTACTTC. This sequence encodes CASSNGALAGSGTQYF.

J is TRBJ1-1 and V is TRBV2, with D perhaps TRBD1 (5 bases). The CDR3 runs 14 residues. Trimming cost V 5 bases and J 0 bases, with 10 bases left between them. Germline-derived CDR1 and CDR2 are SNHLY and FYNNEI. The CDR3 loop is CASSHDSLNTEAFF. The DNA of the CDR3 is TGTGCCAGCAGTCATGACAGTCTGAACACTGAAGCTTTCTTT.

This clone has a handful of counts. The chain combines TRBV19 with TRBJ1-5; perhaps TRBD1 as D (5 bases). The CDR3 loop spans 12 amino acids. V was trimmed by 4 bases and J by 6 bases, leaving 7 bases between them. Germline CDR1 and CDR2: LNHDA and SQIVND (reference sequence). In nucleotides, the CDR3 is TGTGCCAGTAGTAAAGGGGCTCAGCCCCAGCATTTT. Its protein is CASSKGAQPQHF.

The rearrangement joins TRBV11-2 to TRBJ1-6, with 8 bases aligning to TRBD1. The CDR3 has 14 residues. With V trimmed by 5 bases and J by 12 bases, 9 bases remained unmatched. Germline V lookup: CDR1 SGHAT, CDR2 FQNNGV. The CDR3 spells CASSLDRVQRPLHF. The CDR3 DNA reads TGTGCCAGCAGCCTGGACAGGGTGCAGAGACCCCTCCACTTT. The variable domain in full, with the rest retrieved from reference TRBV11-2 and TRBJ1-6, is EAGVAQSPRYKIIEKRQSVAFWCNPISGHATLYWYQQILGQGPKLLIQFQNNGVVDDSQLPKDRFSAERLKGVDSTLKIQPAKLEDSAVYLCASSLDRVQRPLHFGNGTRLTVT.

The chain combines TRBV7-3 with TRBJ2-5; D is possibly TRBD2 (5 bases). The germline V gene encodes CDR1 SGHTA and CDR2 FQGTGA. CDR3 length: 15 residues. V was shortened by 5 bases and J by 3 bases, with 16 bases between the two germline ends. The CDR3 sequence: CASSPRGSPEETQYF. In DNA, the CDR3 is TGTGCCAGCAGCCCCCGGGGTTCCCCTGAAGAGACCCAGTACTTC.

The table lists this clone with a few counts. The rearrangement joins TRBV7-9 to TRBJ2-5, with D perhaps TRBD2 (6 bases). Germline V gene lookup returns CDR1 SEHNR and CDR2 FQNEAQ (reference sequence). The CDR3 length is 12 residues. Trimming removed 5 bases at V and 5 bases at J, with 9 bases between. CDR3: CASSHGGETQYF. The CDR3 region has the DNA TGTGCCAGCAGCCATGGGGGGGAGACCCAGTACTTC.

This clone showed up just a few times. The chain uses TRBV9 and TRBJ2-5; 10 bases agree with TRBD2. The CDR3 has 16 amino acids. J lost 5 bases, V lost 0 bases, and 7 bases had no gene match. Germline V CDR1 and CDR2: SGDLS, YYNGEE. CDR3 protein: CASSVAGSGGRETQYF. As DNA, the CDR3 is TGTGCCAGCAGCGTAGCTGGTAGCGGGGGGCGCGAGACCCAGTACTTC.

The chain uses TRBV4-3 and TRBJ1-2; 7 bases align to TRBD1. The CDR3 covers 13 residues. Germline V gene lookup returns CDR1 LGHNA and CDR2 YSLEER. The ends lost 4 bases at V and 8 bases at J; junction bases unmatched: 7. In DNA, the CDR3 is TGCGCCAGCAGCCCGGACAGGAGTGTCGGCTACACCTTC. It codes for CASSPDRSVGYTF.

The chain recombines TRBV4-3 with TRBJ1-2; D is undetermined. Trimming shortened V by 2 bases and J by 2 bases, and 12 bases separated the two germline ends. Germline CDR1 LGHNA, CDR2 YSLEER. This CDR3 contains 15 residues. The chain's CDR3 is CASSQRTTRNYGYTF. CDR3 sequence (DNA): TGCGCCAGCAGCCAAAGAACGACAAGAAACTATGGCTACACCTTC.

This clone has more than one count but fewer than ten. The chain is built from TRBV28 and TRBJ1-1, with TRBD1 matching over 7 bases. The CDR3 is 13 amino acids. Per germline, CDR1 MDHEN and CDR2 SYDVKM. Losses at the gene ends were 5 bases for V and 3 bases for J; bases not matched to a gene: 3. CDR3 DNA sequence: TGTGCCAGCAGTACACAGGGGTACACTGAAGCTTTCTTT. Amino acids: CASSTQGYTEAFF.

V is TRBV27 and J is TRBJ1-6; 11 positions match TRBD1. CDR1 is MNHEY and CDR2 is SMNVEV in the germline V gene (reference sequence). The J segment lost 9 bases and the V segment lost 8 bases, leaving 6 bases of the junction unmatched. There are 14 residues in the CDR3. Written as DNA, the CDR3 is TGTGCCAGCTCCCCGGGACAGGGGGTTTCACCCCTCCACTTT. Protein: CASSPGQGVSPLHF.

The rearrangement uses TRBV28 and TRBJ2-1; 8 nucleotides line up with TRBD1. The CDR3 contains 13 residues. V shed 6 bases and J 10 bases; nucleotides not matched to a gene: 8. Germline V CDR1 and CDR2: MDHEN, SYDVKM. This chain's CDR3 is CASRGTGGGEQFF. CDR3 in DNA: TGTGCCAGCAGGGGAACAGGGGGTGGGGAGCAGTTCTTC.

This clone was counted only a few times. The CDR3 DNA follows: TGTGCCAGCTCACCCTCTAGCGGGGGCTCCACAGATACGCAGTATTTT. It is translated as CASSPSSGGSTDTQYF. The rearrangement links TRBV18 to TRBJ2-3; 10 bases agree with TRBD2. The CDR3 is made up of 16 amino acids. Germline CDR1 KGHSH, CDR2 LQKENI. Trimming took 3 bases from V and 2 from J; bases not matched to a gene: 5.

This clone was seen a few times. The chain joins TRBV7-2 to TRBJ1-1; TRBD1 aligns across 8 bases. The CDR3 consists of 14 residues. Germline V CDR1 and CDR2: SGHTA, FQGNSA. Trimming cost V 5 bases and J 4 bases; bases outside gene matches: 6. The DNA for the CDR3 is TGTGCCAGCAGCGCGAACAGGGGGGGCACTGAAGCTTTCTTT. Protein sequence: CASSANRGGTEAFF.

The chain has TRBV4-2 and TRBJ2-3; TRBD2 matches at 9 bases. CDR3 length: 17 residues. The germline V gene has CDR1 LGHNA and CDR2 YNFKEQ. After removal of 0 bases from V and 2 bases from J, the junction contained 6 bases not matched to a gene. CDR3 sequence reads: CASSQDLRGGHTDTQYF. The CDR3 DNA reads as TGTGCCAGCAGCCAAGACTTGCGGGGGGGCCACACAGATACGCAGTATTTT.

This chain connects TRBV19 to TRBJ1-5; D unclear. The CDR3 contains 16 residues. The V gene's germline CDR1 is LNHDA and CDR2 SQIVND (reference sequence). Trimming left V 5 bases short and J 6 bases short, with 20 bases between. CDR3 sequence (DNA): TGTGCCAGTAGTCGTACCGTAGATCGAGCGGGTCAGCCCCAGCATTTT. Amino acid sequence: CASSRTVDRAGQPQHF.

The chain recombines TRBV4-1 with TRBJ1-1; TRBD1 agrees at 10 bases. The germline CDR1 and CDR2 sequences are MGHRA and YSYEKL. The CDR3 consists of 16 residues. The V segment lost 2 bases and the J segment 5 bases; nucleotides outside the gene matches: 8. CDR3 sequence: CASSQPTGGKFTEAFF. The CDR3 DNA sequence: TGCGCCAGCAGCCAACCGACAGGGGGCAAGTTTACTGAAGCTTTCTTT.

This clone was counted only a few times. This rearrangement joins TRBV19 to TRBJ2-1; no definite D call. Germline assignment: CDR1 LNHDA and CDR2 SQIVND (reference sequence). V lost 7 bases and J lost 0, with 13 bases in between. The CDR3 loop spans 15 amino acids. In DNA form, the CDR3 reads TGTGCCAGTACCCCATCGGGTATCTCCTACAATGAGCAGTTCTTC. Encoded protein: CASTPSGISYNEQFF.

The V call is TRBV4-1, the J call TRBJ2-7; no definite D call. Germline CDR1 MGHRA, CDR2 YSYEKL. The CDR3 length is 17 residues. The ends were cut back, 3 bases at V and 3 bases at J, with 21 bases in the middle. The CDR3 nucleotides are TGCGCCAGCAGCCAGCCCCATCAGGCCAGAAAAGACTACGAGCAGTACTTC. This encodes CASSQPHQARKDYEQYF.

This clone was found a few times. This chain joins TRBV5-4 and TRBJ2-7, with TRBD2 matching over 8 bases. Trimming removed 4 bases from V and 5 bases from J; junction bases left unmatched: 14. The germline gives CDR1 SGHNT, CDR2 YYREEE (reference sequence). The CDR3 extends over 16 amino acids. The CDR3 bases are TGTGCCAGCAGCGCTCCCCCCGGGGGGGCCCTGAACGAGCAGTACTTC. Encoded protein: CASSAPPGGALNEQYF.

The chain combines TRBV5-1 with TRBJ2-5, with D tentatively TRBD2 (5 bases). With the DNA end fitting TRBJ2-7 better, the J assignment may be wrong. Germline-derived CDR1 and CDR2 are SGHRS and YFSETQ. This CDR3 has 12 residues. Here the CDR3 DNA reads TGCGCCAGCAGCTTGGGGGGAGACGAGCAGTACTTC. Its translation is CASSLGGDEQYF.

The CDR3 DNA follows: TGTGCCAGCAGCGTACCGGGACAAGGGAACACTGAAGCTTTCTTT. It encodes CASSVPGQGNTEAFF. This chain joins TRBV5-4 and TRBJ1-1, with D perhaps TRBD1 (6 bases). V was pared by 4 bases and J by 1 base, with 14 bases between. Germline-derived CDR1 and CDR2 are SGHNT and YYREEE (reference sequence). The CDR3 is 15 residues long.

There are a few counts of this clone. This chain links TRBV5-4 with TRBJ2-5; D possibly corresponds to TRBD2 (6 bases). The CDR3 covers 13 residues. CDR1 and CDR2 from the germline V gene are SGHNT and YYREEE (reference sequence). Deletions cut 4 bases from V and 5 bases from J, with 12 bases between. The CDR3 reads CASSPRGYETQYF. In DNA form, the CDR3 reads TGTGCCAGCAGCCCCCGGGGGTACGAGACCCAGTACTTC. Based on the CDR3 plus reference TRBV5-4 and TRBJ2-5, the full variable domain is ETGVTQSPTHLIKTRGQQVTLRCSSQSGHNTVSWYQQALGQGPQFIFQYYREEENGRGNFPPRFSGLQFPNYSSELNVNALELDDSALYLCASSPRGYETQYFGPGTRLLVL.

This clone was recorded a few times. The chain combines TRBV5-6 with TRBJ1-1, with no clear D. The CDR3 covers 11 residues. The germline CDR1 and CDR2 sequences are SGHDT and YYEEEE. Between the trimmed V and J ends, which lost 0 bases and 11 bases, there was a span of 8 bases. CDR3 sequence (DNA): TGTGCCAGCAGCTTGGGACCGAGGGCTTTCTTT. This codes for CASSLGPRAFF.

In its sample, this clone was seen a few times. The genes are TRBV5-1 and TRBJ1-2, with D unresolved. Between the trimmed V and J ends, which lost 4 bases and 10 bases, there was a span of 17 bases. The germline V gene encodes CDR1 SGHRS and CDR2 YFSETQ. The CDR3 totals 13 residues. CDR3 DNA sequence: TGCGCCAGCAGCACCTCCGGGGAACTCACCTACACCTTC. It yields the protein CASSTSGELTYTF. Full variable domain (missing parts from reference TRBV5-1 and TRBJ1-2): KAGVTQTPRYLIKTRGQQVTLSCSPISGHRSVSWYQQTPGQGLQFLFEYFSETQRNKGNFPGRFSGRQFSNSRSEMNVSTLELGDSALYLCASSTSGELTYTFGSGTRLTVV.

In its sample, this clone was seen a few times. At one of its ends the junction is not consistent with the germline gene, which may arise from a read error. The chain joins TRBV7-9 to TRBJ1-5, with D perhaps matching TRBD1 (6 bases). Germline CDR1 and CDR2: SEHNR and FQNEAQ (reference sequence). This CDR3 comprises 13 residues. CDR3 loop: CASSLEQGSTQHF. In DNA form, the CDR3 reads TGTGCCAGCAGTTTAGAACAGGGATCGACCCAGCATTTT.

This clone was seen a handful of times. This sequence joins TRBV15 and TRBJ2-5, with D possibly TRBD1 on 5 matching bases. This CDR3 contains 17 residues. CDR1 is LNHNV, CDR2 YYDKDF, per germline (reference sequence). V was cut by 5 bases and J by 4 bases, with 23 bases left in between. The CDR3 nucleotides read TGTGCCACCAGCCCTACCCGCGGCAGGGCTAGGGGAGAGACCCAGTACTTC. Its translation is CATSPTRGRARGETQYF.

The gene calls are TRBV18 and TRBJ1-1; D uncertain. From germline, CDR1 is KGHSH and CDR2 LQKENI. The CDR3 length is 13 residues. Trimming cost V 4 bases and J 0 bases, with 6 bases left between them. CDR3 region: CASSLQVNTEAFF. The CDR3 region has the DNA TGTGCCAGCTCACTACAAGTGAACACTGAAGCTTTCTTT. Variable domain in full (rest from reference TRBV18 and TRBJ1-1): NAGVMQNPRHLVRRRGQEARLRCSPMKGHSHVYWYRQLPEEGLKFMVYLQKENIIDESGMPKERFSAEFPKEGPSILRIQQVVRGDSAAYFCASSLQVNTEAFFGQGTRLTVV.

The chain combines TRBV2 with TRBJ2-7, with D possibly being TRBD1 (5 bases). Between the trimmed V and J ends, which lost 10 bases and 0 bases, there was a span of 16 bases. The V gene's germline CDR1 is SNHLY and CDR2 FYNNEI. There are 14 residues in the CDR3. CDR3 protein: CATLSTGYSYEQYF. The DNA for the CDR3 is TGTGCCACCCTATCCACAGGATACTCCTACGAGCAGTACTTC.